These 9 T cell receptor beta chains share one sample of origin, sequenced in a study of T cell responses to AZD1222 COVID-19 vaccine. Profiling relied on immunoSEQ multiplex PCR, and the TCRdb table lists in-frame clones only, not all of them. This table holds 170,000 or so clones, about nine tenths found once. Here the sequenced sample was peripheral blood, taken on day 0 of AZD1222 vaccination. These receptors were taken from an adult in good health.

This chain links TRBV6-4 with TRBJ1-2; TRBD1 matches at 7 bases. The V gene's germline CDR1 is MRHNA and CDR2 SNTAGT. The CDR3 length is 14 residues. J was trimmed by 10 bases and V by 0 bases; bases with no gene match: 8. This CDR3 is CASSDSGTGDDYTF. The DNA for the CDR3 is TGTGCCAGCAGTGACTCGGGAACAGGGGATGACTACACCTTC.

The genes are TRBV2 and TRBJ1-4, with TRBD1 identical over 8 bases. This CDR3 is 14 amino acids long. In germline, CDR1 is SNHLY, CDR2 FYNNEI. With 6 bases clipped from V and 4 bases from J, the junction kept 4 bases outside the gene matches. The CDR3 loop reads CASSGQGGNEKLFF. The CDR3 DNA reads TGTGCCAGCAGCGGACAGGGTGGTAATGAAAAACTGTTTTTT.

The chain carries TRBV7-9 and TRBJ2-5; D may correspond to TRBD1 or TRBD2 (5 bases each). Per germline, CDR1 SEHNR and CDR2 FQNEAQ (reference sequence). V was clipped by 1 base and J by 2 bases, with 17 bases between them. This CDR3 comprises 17 residues. The CDR3 protein is CASSLGLGDGRQETQYF. The CDR3 nucleotides are TGTGCCAGCAGCTTAGGTCTTGGGGACGGACGTCAAGAGACCCAGTACTTC.

J is TRBJ1-4 and V is TRBV6-5; D gene unclear. Germline CDR1 reads MNHEY; CDR2 reads SVGAGI. CDR3 length: 14 residues. With 2 bases removed from V and 2 bases from J, the gap between germline ends came to 6 bases. As DNA, the CDR3 is TGTGCCAGCAGTTACGGTTTCACTAATGAAAAACTGTTTTTT. This encodes CASSYGFTNEKLFF.

The V call is TRBV7-9, the J call TRBJ2-3; D call uncertain. Germline loops: CDR1 SEHNR, CDR2 FQNEAQ (reference sequence). The V gene lost 3 bases and the J gene lost 0 bases, with 10 bases spanning the gap. The CDR3 is 15 amino acids. The CDR3 DNA is TGTGCCAGCAGCTTTACCTGGACGAGCACAGATACGCAGTATTTT. Encoded protein: CASSFTWTSTDTQYF.

The rearrangement links TRBV6-6 to TRBJ1-4, with D unresolved. In germline, CDR1 is MNHNY, CDR2 SVGAGI (reference sequence). V gave up 6 bases and J gave up 8 bases, with 19 bases separating them. There are 15 residues in the CDR3. CDR3 bases: TGTGCCAGCAGCGGGGAACCCGGGCGGGAGGAAAAACTGTTTTTT. Translated: CASSGEPGREEKLFF.

This clone was found once. The chain is built from TRBV29-1 and TRBJ1-1, with D uncertain. Between the trimmed V and J ends, which lost 8 bases and 4 bases, there was a span of 17 bases. CDR1 is SQVTM, CDR2 ANQGSEA, per germline. The CDR3 has 13 residues. CDR3 loop: CSSLSSSGTEAFF. The DNA of the CDR3 is TGCAGCTCCCTGTCGTCGTCGGGCACTGAAGCTTTCTTT.

The table lists this clone with a count of one. This chain links TRBV7-6 with TRBJ2-2; TRBD1 aligns across 7 bases. The J segment lost 1 base and the V segment lost 1 base, leaving 9 bases of the junction unmatched. CDR1 SGHVS and CDR2 FNYEAQ come from the germline V gene. This CDR3 is built from 18 residues. In DNA form, the CDR3 reads TGTGCCAGCAGCTTAGTCTACACAGGGGTCATGAACACCGGGGAGCTGTTTTTT. Protein: CASSLVYTGVMNTGELFF.

The chain has TRBV7-8 and TRBJ1-4, with D maybe TRBD1 (5 bases). The V and J ends lost 5 bases and 2 bases respectively, with 12 bases between them. The germline gives CDR1 SGHVS, CDR2 FQNEAQ. The CDR3 contains 15 residues. CDR3 nucleotides: TGTGCCAGCAGCACATGGACAAATACTAATGAAAAACTGTTTTTT. Encoded protein: CASSTWTNTNEKLFF. The variable domain in full, completed from reference TRBV7-8 and TRBJ1-4, reads GAGVSQSPRYKVAKRGQDVALRCDPISGHVSLFWYQQALGQGPEFLTYFQNEAQLDKSGLPSDRFFAERPEGSVSTLKIQRTQQEDSAVYLCASSTWTNTNEKLFFGSGTQLSVL.